Presented here are 10 T cell receptor beta chains from one specimen sequenced in a study of cytomegalovirus exposure and HLA in healthy donors. Vbeta (60) and Jbeta (13) primers were used in the PCR. Clones were read by immunoSEQ multiplex PCR, and TCRdb kept only the in-frame ones, dropping some. The sample has approximately 120,000 clones; about 70% are singletons. The sequenced sample was PBMCs. The receptor source for this set is a human donor in good health.

A remark on this clone: Compared with germline, one end of the junction differs, possibly owing to a read error. This chain joins TRBV7-9 and TRBJ1-2; no firm D call. The CDR3 is 16 amino acids. In germline, CDR1 is SEHNR, CDR2 FQNEAQ (reference sequence). The CDR3 DNA reads TGTGCCAGCAGTTTAGGAGGAGGTCCGGCTAACTATGGCTACACCTTC. Translated, it gives CASSLGGGPANYGYTF.

The table lists this clone with a few counts. This chain joins TRBV2 and TRBJ2-5; 9 nucleotides agree with TRBD2. The germline V gene has CDR1 SNHLY and CDR2 FYNNEI. The J segment lost 3 bases and the V segment lost 2 bases, leaving 10 bases of the junction unmatched. There are 17 residues in the CDR3. The CDR3 bases are TGTGCCAGCAGTGAACTGGCCGGCGGGAGGGCCGAAGAGACCCAGTACTTC. Residues: CASSELAGGRAEETQYF.

The CDR3 region has the DNA TGTGCCAGCAGCTTCCACCCGGACAACTACGAGCAGTACTTC. Its protein is CASSFHPDNYEQYF. The rearrangement uses TRBV7-9 and TRBJ2-7; D is perhaps TRBD1 (5 bases). V was pared by 3 bases and J by 3 bases, with 12 bases between. The CDR3 is 14 amino acids. The germline V gene encodes CDR1 SEHNR and CDR2 FQNEAQ (reference sequence).

The chain combines TRBV27 with TRBJ1-6, with D possibly TRBD1 on 5 matching bases. The V end lost 9 bases, the J end lost 2 bases, and 11 bases lay between the germline ends. This CDR3 is 14 amino acids long. The germline V gene encodes CDR1 MNHEY and CDR2 SMNVEV (reference sequence). In DNA, the CDR3 is TGTGCCAGTGCTCAGGGTCCCTATAATTCACCCCTCCACTTT. Its translation: CASAQGPYNSPLHF.

A few counts support this clone. V and J are TRBV7-2 and TRBJ1-5; possibly TRBD1 for D (5 bases). The CDR3 is 15 amino acids. From germline, CDR1 is SGHTA and CDR2 FQGNSA. Trimming removed 5 bases at V and 3 bases at J, with 14 bases between. CDR3: CASSLDSGDNQPQHF. CDR3 bases: TGTGCCAGCAGCCTAGACAGCGGGGACAATCAGCCCCAGCATTTT.

The chain combines TRBV29-1 with TRBJ2-2; D remains ambiguous. Germline CDR1 SQVTM, CDR2 ANQGSEA. Trimming pared 5 bases from V and 8 bases from J, leaving 9 bases between. The CDR3 covers 11 residues. CDR3 bases: TGCAGCGTTTTAGCAGCTGGGGAGCTGTTTTTT. Translated, it gives CSVLAAGELFF.

V is TRBV29-1 and J is TRBJ2-7; 11 bases fit TRBD2. This CDR3 has 17 amino acids. In germline, CDR1 is SQVTM, CDR2 ANQGSEA. With 6 bases clipped from V and 1 base from J, the junction kept 14 bases outside the gene matches. The CDR3 coding sequence is TGCAGCGTGGGACACCTTGGGTGGACTAGCGGGTCCTACGAGCAGTACTTC. As protein: CSVGHLGWTSGSYEQYF.

The genes are TRBV29-1 and TRBJ1-5; weak D call: TRBD1 (6 bases). The CDR3 covers 13 residues. Germline lookup yields CDR1 SQVTM and CDR2 ANQGSEA. V shed 4 bases and J shed 2 bases, with 9 bases lying between them. As DNA, the CDR3 is TGCAGCGTTGCGGACAGCCGCAATCAGCCCCAGCATTTT. It specifies CSVADSRNQPQHF.

This clone has a handful of counts. The chain links TRBV11-2 to TRBJ1-2, with D maybe TRBD1 (6 bases). V dropped 4 bases and J dropped 8 bases, with 17 bases sitting between them. CDR1 is SGHAT, CDR2 FQNNGV, per germline. The CDR3 covers 14 residues. CDR3 protein: CASSSRQVSWGYTF. In DNA form, the CDR3 reads TGTGCCAGCAGCTCCCGACAGGTTTCGTGGGGCTACACCTTC. The full variable domain, with the rest looked up from reference TRBV11-2 and TRBJ1-2, is EAGVAQSPRYKIIEKRQSVAFWCNPISGHATLYWYQQILGQGPKLLIQFQNNGVVDDSQLPKDRFSAERLKGVDSTLKIQPAKLEDSAVYLCASSSRQVSWGYTFGSGTRLTVV.

CDR3 DNA: TGTGCCAGCAGCTTAGCAGGCCCTCGGTTGTATGAGCAGTACTTC. It specifies CASSLAGPRLYEQYF. The V and J genes are TRBV11-2 and TRBJ2-7; D ambiguous. V was trimmed by 1 base and J by 7 bases, leaving 17 bases between them. The V gene's germline CDR1 is SGHAT and CDR2 FQNNGV. The CDR3 length is 15 residues. Combining the CDR3 with reference TRBV11-2 and TRBJ2-7 gives the whole variable domain EAGVAQSPRYKIIEKRQSVAFWCNPISGHATLYWYQQILGQGPKLLIQFQNNGVVDDSQLPKDRFSAERLKGVDSTLKIQPAKLEDSAVYLCASSLAGPRLYEQYFGPGTRLTVT.